This TCR beta chain was captured by sequencing in a study of HIV-infected patients and healthy controls. This clonotype showed up many times. Germline-derived CDR1 and CDR2 are SGHRS and YFSETQ. This CDR3 contains 16 residues. V dropped 6 bases and J dropped 1; count of bases not matched to a gene: 8. TCRdb fed the 5' RACE reads into MiXCR, producing one record per CDR3 protein. The sample records more than 60,000 distinct CDR3 sequences, 19% being singletons. Sequences were obtained from CD4+ T cells from blood. The TCR originated in a human donor in good health. This chain joins TRBV5-1 and TRBJ2-2; 8 bases are shared with TRBD1. The CDR3 sequence: CASTWGDRRNTGELFF. The CDR3 coding sequence is TGCGCCAGCACCTGGGGGGACAGGCGGAACACCGGGGAGCTGTTTTTT.